Below, 32 T cell receptor beta chains from the same sample are listed, as sequenced in a study of post-analysis software for immune sequencing data. Whole-study findings and limits: Relative to controls, patients had five TRBV segments at higher frequency, with TRBV5-6, TRBV5-1 and TRBV20-1 among these.

Antigens for these TCRs are unknown. Unique molecular identifiers had been added to the TCR beta cDNA libraries. TCRdb re-called the PCR reads with MiXCR, one entry per CDR3 protein. Found here are approximately 350,000 distinct CDR3 sequences, around 33% of them singletons; the top ten hold about an eighth. Input material: blood. These receptors all come from a girl between 10 and 17 years old with multiple sclerosis.

This chain links TRBV12-3 or TRBV12-4 with TRBJ2-3; no definite D call. The CDR3 length is 13 residues. V lost 7 bases to trimming and J lost 5 bases, with 13 bases between them. As DNA, the CDR3 is TGTGCCAGCACCCTTGGCTTGGGAGATACGCAGTATTTT. This translates into CASTLGLGDTQYF.

A note on this clonotype: Germline is not matched at one junction end, which may reflect a read error. The chain joins TRBV27 to TRBJ1-1; D is perhaps TRBD1 (5 bases). Germline V gene sequence: CDR1 MNHEY, CDR2 SMNVEV (reference sequence). This CDR3 spans 15 amino acids. CDR3 region: CASSLSSTGNTEAFF. DNA for the CDR3: TGTGCCAGCAGTCTATCCTCCACAGGGAACACTGAAGCTTTCTTT.

The chain combines TRBV9 with TRBJ1-1, with TRBD1 matching over 9 bases. This CDR3 region has 14 residues. With 4 bases clipped from V and 6 bases from J, the junction kept 7 bases outside the gene matches. The germline V gene encodes CDR1 SGDLS and CDR2 YYNGEE. CDR3 in DNA: TGTGCCAGCAGCAACCAGGGACAGGGTGCTGAAGCTTTCTTT. Its translation is CASSNQGQGAEAFF.

This clonotype was observed many times. The chain is built from TRBV4-2 and TRBJ2-1; 12 bases are a match to TRBD2. This CDR3 is 16 amino acids long. Germline V lookup: CDR1 LGHNA, CDR2 YNFKEQ. V shed 3 bases, J shed 1 base, and the junction held 1 base outside the gene matches. The CDR3 spells CASSQLAGGSYNEQFF. The CDR3 region has the DNA TGTGCCAGCAGCCAGCTAGCGGGGGGGTCCTACAATGAGCAGTTCTTC.

The rearrangement links TRBV3-1 to TRBJ2-7; D could derive from TRBD1 or TRBD2 (5 bases each). The CDR3 spans 14 residues. V was cut by 7 bases and J by 4 bases, with 17 bases left in between. Germline V gene sequence: CDR1 LGHDT, CDR2 YNNKEL (reference sequence). CDR3 residues: CASTLEGTTYEQYF. CDR3 coding DNA: TGTGCCAGCACCCTTGAGGGGACCACTTACGAGCAGTACTTC.

The V gene is TRBV4-1, the J gene TRBJ2-1; D remains ambiguous. The CDR3 is made up of 16 amino acids. Trimming took 0 bases from V and 1 from J, leaving 10 bases between them. Germline V gene data show CDR1 as MGHRA and CDR2 as YSYEKL. The CDR3 nucleotides read TGCGCCAGCAGCCAAGAGGGCCTGGAATCCTACAATGAGCAGTTCTTC. Its translation is CASSQEGLESYNEQFF.

This clonotype was found a few times. Germline and junction disagree at one end, which may indicate a read error. This chain uses TRBV7-7 with TRBJ2-1; 9 bases agree with TRBD2. Germline CDR1 reads SSHAT; CDR2 reads FNYEAQ (reference sequence). This CDR3 has 20 amino acids. The CDR3 DNA reads as TGTGCTAGCAGCTTAGCGCAGTATCAGCGGGGGGCGGGCGCCTACAATGAGCAGTTCTTC. Its translation is CASSLAQYQRGAGAYNEQFF.

The gene calls are TRBV7-6 and TRBJ1-2; D possibly corresponds to TRBD1 (5 bases). The V gene lost 5 bases and the J gene lost 3 bases, with 13 bases spanning the gap. CDR3 length: 14 residues. Germline V CDR1 and CDR2: SGHVS, FNYEAQ. The CDR3 DNA is TGTGCCAGCAGCCGGGGGGAGCCTTACTATGGCTACACCTTC. This translates into CASSRGEPYYGYTF.

The chain joins TRBV5-1 to TRBJ2-3; maybe TRBD2 (6 bases). Germline-derived CDR1 and CDR2 are SGHRS and YFSETQ. The CDR3 has 16 amino acids. Between the trimmed V and J ends, which lost 4 bases and 4 bases, there was a span of 19 bases. CDR3 nucleotide sequence: TGCGCCAGCAGCAAACCGGGACTCCAATTAGCAGATACGCAGTATTTT. Its translation is CASSKPGLQLADTQYF.

The sample holds a few counts of this clonotype. The J gene is TRBJ2-7, the V gene TRBV12-3 or TRBV12-4; the match to TRBD2 covers 7 bases. The J call may be in error: the DNA end matches TRBJ2-5 better. The CDR3 sequence is 16 residues long. The CDR3 is CASSLSGSGAPETQYF. CDR3 sequence (DNA): TGTGCCAGCAGTCTATCAGGAAGCGGGGCACCAGAGACCCAGTACTTC.

The chain joins TRBV12-3 or TRBV12-4 to TRBJ2-5; D not resolved. This CDR3 contains 11 residues. V was pared by 8 bases and J by 4 bases, with 8 bases between. CDR3 bases: TGTGCCAGCCGGCTTAGAGAGACCCAGTACTTC. Its translation: CASRLRETQYF.

Details on this clonotype: One end of the junction fails to match germline, which may point to a read error. The rearrangement links TRBV4-2 to TRBJ2-7; the D is unclear. This CDR3 comprises 14 residues. Germline lookup yields CDR1 LGHNA and CDR2 YNFKEQ. As DNA, the CDR3 is TGTGTCAGCAGCCAAGATATGCTCTTGCTGGAGCAGTACTTC. This translates into CVSSQDMLLLEQYF.

V gene TRBV7-2 combines with J gene TRBJ2-5, with TRBD2 matching 8 bases. Germline V gene lookup returns CDR1 SGHTA and CDR2 FQGNSA. The V segment lost 6 bases and the J segment 2 bases; nucleotides outside the gene matches: 8. The CDR3 has 15 amino acids. The CDR3 DNA reads TGTGCCAGCAGTCGACGAGCGGGGGTACAAGAGACCCAGTACTTC. Translating it yields CASSRRAGVQETQYF.

Ten or more counts support this clonotype. The chain employs TRBV5-1 and TRBJ2-1; 8 bases match TRBD1. The CDR3 runs to 15 residues. Trimming took 0 bases from V and 2 from J; bases not matched to a gene: 1. The germline gives CDR1 SGHRS, CDR2 YFSETQ. The CDR3 coding sequence is TGCGCCAGCAGCTTGGGACAGGGGCCCTACAATGAGCAGTTCTTC. Protein: CASSLGQGPYNEQFF.

This clonotype was seen more than once but under ten times. This sequence joins TRBV6-1 and TRBJ2-5; 9 bases fit TRBD2. The germline CDR1 and CDR2 sequences are MNHNS and SASEGT. Trimming at V came to 1 base and at J to 4 bases, leaving 10 bases not matched to a gene. The CDR3 is 17 amino acids. CDR3 region: CASSEVSSGAAGETQYF. The DNA of the CDR3 is TGTGCCAGCAGTGAAGTTTCTAGCGGGGCGGCCGGAGAGACCCAGTACTTC.

Concerning this clonotype itself: One end of the junction is discordant with germline, which a read error may explain. This chain connects TRBV12-3 or TRBV12-4 to TRBJ2-3; D remains unclear. This CDR3 has 12 amino acids. Here the CDR3 reads CASTPRTDAQYF. The CDR3 DNA reads as TGTGCCAGCACCCCTAGAACAGATGCGCAGTATTTT.

CDR3 sequence reads: CSSSGTVNYGYTF. In DNA, the CDR3 is TGCAGCTCATCCGGGACAGTTAACTATGGCTACACCTTC. This sequence joins TRBV29-1 and TRBJ1-2; 7 nucleotides align to TRBD1. With 8 bases clipped from V and 1 base from J, the junction kept 7 bases outside the gene matches. CDR1 and CDR2 from the germline V gene are SQVTM and ANQGSEA. This CDR3 is 13 amino acids long.

This clonotype was observed a single time. The chain is built from TRBV12-3 or TRBV12-4 and TRBJ2-1; D is ambiguous. The last part of the DNA fits TRBJ2-7 better; the J call may be wrong. CDR3 length: 10 amino acids. CDR3 coding DNA: TGTGCCAGCAGTTTAAATGAGCAGTACGTC. This encodes CASSLNEQYV.

The chain couples TRBV29-1 to TRBJ2-3; no clear D. CDR1 and CDR2 from the germline V gene are SQVTM and ANQGSEA. The ends were cut back, 3 bases at V and 5 bases at J, with 9 bases in the middle. This CDR3 is 12 amino acids long. CDR3 nucleotide sequence: TGCAGCGTTGAGCCGGGTGGAGATACGCAGTATTTT. Its protein is CSVEPGGDTQYF.

Of note for this clonotype: A much larger clone lies a single base off, so this may be a read error. The final CDR3 position lacks the conserved phenylalanine or tryptophan, pointing to a likely read error. The chain carries TRBV18 and TRBJ2-1, with D uncertain. V was shortened by 0 bases and J by 10 bases, with 7 bases between the two germline ends. The germline CDR1 and CDR2 sequences are KGHSH and LQKENI. The CDR3 runs to 12 residues. The chain's CDR3 is CASSPPYPEQFL. The CDR3 DNA is TGTGCCAGCTCACCACCATATCCCGAGCAGTTCTTA.

The V gene is TRBV12-3 or TRBV12-4, the J gene TRBJ1-5; D gene ambiguous. CDR3 length: 14 residues. Trimming shortened V by 5 bases and J by 5 bases, and 13 bases separated the two germline ends. This chain's CDR3 is CASSPEGIDQPQHF. The CDR3 DNA reads TGTGCCAGCAGTCCCGAGGGAATTGATCAGCCCCAGCATTTT.

J is TRBJ2-7 and V is TRBV27; 10 nucleotides agree with TRBD1. The CDR3 totals 15 residues. Germline trimming cut 6 bases from V and 2 bases from J; bases unmatched to any gene: 7. Germline CDR1 and CDR2: MNHEY and SMNVEV (reference sequence). The CDR3 is CASRPGTGEAYEQYF. The CDR3 coding sequence is TGTGCCAGCAGACCCGGGACAGGGGAAGCCTACGAGCAGTACTTC.

The chain has TRBV29-1 and TRBJ1-2; the D is unclear. Per the germline V gene, CDR1 is SQVTM and CDR2 is ANQGSEA. V gave up 1 base and J gave up 8 bases, with 11 bases separating them. The CDR3 has 12 residues. The CDR3 loop reads CSVEVSTSGYTF. The CDR3 bases are TGCAGCGTTGAAGTCAGCACCTCGGGCTACACCTTC.

This clonotype was detected ten times or more. This rearrangement joins TRBV11-2 to TRBJ2-7; D is ambiguous. The germline V gene has CDR1 SGHAT and CDR2 FQNNGV. V was shortened by 5 bases and J by 2 bases, with 19 bases between the two germline ends. The CDR3 runs 16 residues. The CDR3 loop reads CASSPLSRRSTYEQYF. The CDR3 nucleotides read TGTGCCAGCAGCCCGTTATCAAGGCGGTCCACCTACGAGCAGTACTTC.

Remarks on this clonotype: A read error may produce the germline difference seen at one junction end. V gene TRBV6-1 combines with J gene TRBJ2-4, with D uncertain. This CDR3 is built from 16 residues. The germline V gene has CDR1 MNHNS and CDR2 SASEGT. The DNA for the CDR3 is TGTGCCAGCAGCGAAGGACGAGCCGTTGCCAAAAACATTCAGTACTTC. Protein product: CASSEGRAVAKNIQYF.

The rearrangement joins TRBV28 to TRBJ2-1; 9 bases are shared with TRBD1. This CDR3 spans 15 amino acids. Germline V gives CDR1 MDHEN, CDR2 SYDVKM. V lost 10 bases and J lost 7; bases outside the gene matches: 14. The DNA of the CDR3 is TGTGCCACATCCCGCGGGACAGGGCAGGGGAATGAGCAGTTCTTC. Residues: CATSRGTGQGNEQFF.

J is TRBJ2-1 and V is TRBV5-4; TRBD1 matches 8 bases. The CDR3 sequence is 14 residues long. Germline V gene lookup returns CDR1 SGHNT and CDR2 YYREEE (reference sequence). J lost 9 bases, V lost 0 bases, and 5 bases had no gene match. DNA for the CDR3: TGTGCCAGCAGCTTGGCGCAGGGGGCTCTTGAGCAGTTCTTC. It codes for CASSLAQGALEQFF.

In this sample, this clonotype turned up a few times. This chain joins TRBV15 and TRBJ2-1, with D perhaps TRBD2 (6 bases). With 0 bases removed from V and 4 bases from J, the gap between germline ends came to 7 bases. CDR3 length equals 14 residues. Germline lookup yields CDR1 LNHNV and CDR2 YYDKDF (reference sequence). The CDR3 spells CATSRDGRYNEQFF. In DNA form, the CDR3 reads TGTGCCACCAGCAGAGATGGGAGGTACAATGAGCAGTTCTTC.

The chain recombines TRBV5-1 with TRBJ2-7; maybe TRBD2 (6 bases). Germline V CDR1 and CDR2: SGHRS, YFSETQ. With 4 bases removed from V and 2 bases from J, the gap between germline ends came to 13 bases. CDR3 length: 14 amino acids. The CDR3 loop reads CASSPGLDPYEQYF. In DNA form, the CDR3 reads TGCGCCAGCAGCCCGGGACTGGACCCCTACGAGCAGTACTTC.

The gene calls are TRBV7-9 and TRBJ2-1; possible D gene TRBD1, 6 bases. This CDR3 has 17 residues. Germline CDR1 reads SEHNR; CDR2 reads FQNEAQ (reference sequence). Deletions cut 4 bases from V and 0 bases from J, with 16 bases between. CDR3 loop: CASSWDNPQSSYNEQFF. In nucleotides, the CDR3 is TGTGCCAGCAGCTGGGACAACCCCCAGAGCTCCTACAATGAGCAGTTCTTC.

The chain has TRBV5-1 and TRBJ2-2; tentatively, D is TRBD1 (5 bases). V was clipped by 0 bases and J by 6 bases, with 12 bases between them. Germline V gene lookup returns CDR1 SGHRS and CDR2 YFSETQ. The CDR3 covers 15 residues. CDR3 bases: TGCGCCAGCAGCTTGGCAGCAGGGATCCCCGGGGAGCTGTTTTTT. This encodes CASSLAAGIPGELFF.

This rearrangement joins TRBV6-6 to TRBJ1-5; 10 bases line up with TRBD1. V gave up 11 bases and J gave up 2 bases; unmatched junction bases: 9. Germline values: CDR1 MNHNY, CDR2 SVGAGI (reference sequence). This CDR3 region has 15 residues. CDR3 protein: CAGDRGPYGNQPQHF. The CDR3, as DNA: TGTGCCGGAGACAGGGGGCCTTATGGCAATCAGCCCCAGCATTTT.